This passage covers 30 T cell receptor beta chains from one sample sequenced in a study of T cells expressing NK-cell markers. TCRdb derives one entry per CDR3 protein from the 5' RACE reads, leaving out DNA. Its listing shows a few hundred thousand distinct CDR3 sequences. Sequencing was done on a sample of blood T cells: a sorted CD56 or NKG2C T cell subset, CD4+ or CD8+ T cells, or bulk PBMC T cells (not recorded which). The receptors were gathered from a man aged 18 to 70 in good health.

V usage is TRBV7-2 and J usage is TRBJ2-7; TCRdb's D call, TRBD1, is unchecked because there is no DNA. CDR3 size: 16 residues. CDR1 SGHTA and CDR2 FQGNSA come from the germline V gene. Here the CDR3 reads CASSPLVGTGPPEQYF.

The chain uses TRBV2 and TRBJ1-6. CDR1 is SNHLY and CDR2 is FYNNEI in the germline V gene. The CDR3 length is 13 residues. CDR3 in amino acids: CASSSSYNSPLHF.

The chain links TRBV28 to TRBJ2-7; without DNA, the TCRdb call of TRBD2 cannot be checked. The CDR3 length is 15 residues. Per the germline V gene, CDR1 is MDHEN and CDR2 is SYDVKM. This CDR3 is CASSDGGVSLGEQYF.

CDR3 protein: CASSYYRDMNEQYF. The chain carries TRBV6-5 and TRBJ2-7; TCRdb gives TRBD1 as the D gene, but with no DNA this cannot be confirmed. The CDR3 contains 14 residues. Germline assignment: CDR1 MNHEY and CDR2 SVGAGI.

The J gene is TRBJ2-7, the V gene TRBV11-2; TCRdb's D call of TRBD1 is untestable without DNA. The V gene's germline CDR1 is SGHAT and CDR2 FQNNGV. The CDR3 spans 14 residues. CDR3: CASSPDRGRHEQYF. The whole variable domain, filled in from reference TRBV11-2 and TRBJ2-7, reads EAGVAQSPRYKIIEKRQSVAFWCNPISGHATLYWYQQILGQGPKLLIQFQNNGVVDDSQLPKDRFSAERLKGVDSTLKIQPAKLEDSAVYLCASSPDRGRHEQYFGPGTRLTVT.

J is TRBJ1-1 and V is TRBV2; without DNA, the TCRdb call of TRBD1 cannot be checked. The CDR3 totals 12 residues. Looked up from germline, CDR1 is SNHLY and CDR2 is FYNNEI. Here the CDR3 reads CASSPNQGTAFF.

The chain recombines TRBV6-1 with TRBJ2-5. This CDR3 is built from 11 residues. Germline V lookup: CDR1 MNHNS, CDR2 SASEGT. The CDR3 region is CASRDRETQYF.

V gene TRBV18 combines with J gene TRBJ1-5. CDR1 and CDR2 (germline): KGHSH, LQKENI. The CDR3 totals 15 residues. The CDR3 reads CASSGGIDGNQPQHF.

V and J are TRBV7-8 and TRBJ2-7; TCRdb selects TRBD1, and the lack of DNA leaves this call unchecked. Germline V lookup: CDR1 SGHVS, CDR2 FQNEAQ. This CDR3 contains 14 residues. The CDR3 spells CASSWAGQGYEQYF.

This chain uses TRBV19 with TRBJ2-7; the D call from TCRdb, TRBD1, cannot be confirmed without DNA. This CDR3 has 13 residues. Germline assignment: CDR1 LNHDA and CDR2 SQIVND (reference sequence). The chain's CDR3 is CASGPGTLYEQYF.

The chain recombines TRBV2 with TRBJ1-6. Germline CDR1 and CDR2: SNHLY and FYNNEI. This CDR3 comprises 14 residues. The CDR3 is CASIGGQPNSPLHF. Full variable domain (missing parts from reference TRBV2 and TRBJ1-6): EPEVTQTPSHQVTQMGQEVILRCVPISNHLYFYWYRQILGQKVEFLVSFYNNEISEKSEIFDDQFSVERPDGSNFTLKIRSTKLEDSAMYFCASIGGQPNSPLHFGNGTRLTVT.

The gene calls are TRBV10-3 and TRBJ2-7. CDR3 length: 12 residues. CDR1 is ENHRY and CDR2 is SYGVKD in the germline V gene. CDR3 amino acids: CAISRLSGEQYF.

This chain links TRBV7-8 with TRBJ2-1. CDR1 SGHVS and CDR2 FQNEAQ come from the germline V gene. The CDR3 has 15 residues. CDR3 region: CASSLAERNYNEQFF.

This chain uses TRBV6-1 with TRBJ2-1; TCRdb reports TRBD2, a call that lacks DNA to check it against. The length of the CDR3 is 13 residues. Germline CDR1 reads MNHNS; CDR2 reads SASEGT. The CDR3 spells CASRGLTYNEQFF.

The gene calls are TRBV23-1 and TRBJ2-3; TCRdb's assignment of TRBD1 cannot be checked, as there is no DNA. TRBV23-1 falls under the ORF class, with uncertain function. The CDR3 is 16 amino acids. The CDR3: CASSPLSGVSTDTQYF.

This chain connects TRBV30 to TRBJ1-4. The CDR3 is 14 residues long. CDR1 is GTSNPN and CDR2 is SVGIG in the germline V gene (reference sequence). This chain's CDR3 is CACRNAGSEGKLFF.

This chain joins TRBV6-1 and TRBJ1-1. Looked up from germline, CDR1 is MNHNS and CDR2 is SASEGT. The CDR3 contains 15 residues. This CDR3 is CASSEAEGMNTEAFF.

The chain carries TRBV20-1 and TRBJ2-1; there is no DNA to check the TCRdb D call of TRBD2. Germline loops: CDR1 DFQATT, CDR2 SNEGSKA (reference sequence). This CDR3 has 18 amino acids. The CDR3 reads CSARDGRSGGPTNNEQFF.

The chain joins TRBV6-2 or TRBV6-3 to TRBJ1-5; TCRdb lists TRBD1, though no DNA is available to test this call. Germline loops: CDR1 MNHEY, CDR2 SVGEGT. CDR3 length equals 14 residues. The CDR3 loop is CASSWTGRYQPQHF.

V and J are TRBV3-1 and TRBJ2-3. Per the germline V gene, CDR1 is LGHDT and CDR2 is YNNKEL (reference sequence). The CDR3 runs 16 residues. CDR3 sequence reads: CASSQDKLFSTDTQYF.

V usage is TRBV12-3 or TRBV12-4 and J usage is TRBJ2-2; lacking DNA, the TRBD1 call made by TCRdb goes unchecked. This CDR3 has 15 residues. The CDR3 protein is CASSLVRGLAGELFF.

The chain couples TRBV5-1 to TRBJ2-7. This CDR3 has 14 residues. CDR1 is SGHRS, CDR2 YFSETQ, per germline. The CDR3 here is CASSLDIVSYEQYF.

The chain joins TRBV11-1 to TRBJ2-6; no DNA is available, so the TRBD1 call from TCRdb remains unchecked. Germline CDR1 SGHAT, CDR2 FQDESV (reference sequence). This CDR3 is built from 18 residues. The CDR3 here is CASSFGDRGLSGANVLTF.

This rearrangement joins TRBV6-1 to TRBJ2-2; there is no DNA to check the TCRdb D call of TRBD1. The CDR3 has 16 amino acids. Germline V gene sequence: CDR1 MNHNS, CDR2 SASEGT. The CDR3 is CASSDKGQANTGELFF.

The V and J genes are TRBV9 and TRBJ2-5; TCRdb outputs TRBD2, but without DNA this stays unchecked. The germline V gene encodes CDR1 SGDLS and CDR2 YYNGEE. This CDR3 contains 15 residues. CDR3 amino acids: CASSVFAGSQETQYF.

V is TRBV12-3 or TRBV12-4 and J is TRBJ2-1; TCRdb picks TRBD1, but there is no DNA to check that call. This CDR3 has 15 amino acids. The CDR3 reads CASSLSGGRRNEQFF.

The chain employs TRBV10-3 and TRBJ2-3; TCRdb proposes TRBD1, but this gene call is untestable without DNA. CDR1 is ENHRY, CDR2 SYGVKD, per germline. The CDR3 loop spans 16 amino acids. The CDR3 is CAIKQDRDIYTDTQYF.

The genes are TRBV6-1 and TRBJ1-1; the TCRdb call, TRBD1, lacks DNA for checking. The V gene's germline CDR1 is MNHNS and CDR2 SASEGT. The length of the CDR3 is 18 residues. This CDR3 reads CASRTHRWGRIMNTEAFF.

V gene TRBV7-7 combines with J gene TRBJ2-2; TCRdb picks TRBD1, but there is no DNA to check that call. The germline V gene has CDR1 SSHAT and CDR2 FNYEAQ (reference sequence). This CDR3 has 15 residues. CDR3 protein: CASSPIGGYSGELFF.

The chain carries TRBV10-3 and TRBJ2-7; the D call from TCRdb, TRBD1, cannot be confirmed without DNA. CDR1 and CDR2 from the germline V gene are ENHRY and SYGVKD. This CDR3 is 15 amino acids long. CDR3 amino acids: CAGATPVGQGTVQYF.